The 20 T cell receptor beta chains in this list originate from one sample, sequenced in a study of OX40 agonist ivuxolimab in advanced cancers. Libraries were constructed by the immunoSEQ multiplex PCR assay. Drawn from immuneACCESS, this table holds only the in-frame rearrangements with V and J called that TCRdb kept. Clones are partly lost; checked studies trace under half to an unresolved V gene and leave the rest unexplained. Across this sample there are roughly 70,000 clones, with less than 85% seen only once. The ten largest clones represent 4% of the sample. This sample comprised CD4+ or CD8+ T cells sorted from blood, obtained in a trial of the OX40 agonist ivuxolimab. These receptor sequences come from an adult with an advanced solid tumor such as melanoma, head and neck, liver or kidney cancer.

The sample holds one count of this clone. The V and J genes are TRBV7-8 and TRBJ1-1; 7 bases fit TRBD1. Germline lookup yields CDR1 SGHVS and CDR2 FQNEAQ. V lost 5 bases to trimming and J lost 1 base; unmatched junction nucleotides: 4. This CDR3 region has 14 residues. Here the CDR3 reads CASSLPGGNTEAFF. DNA for the CDR3: TGTGCCAGCAGCCTACCAGGGGGGAACACTGAAGCTTTCTTT.

The CDR3 DNA sequence: TGTGCCAGCAGACCTGGACTAGCGGGAGGTCGAAACAATGAGCAGTTCTTC. Residues: CASRPGLAGGRNNEQFF. V usage is TRBV28 and J usage is TRBJ2-1; TRBD2 matches 14 bases. The germline gives CDR1 MDHEN, CDR2 SYDVKM. The CDR3 runs to 17 residues. V dropped 6 bases and J dropped 5; count of bases not matched to a gene: 9.

The chain links TRBV6-1 to TRBJ2-1; 12 bases are a match to TRBD2. Germline V gene lookup returns CDR1 MNHNS and CDR2 SASEGT. V shed 6 bases and J 13 bases; nucleotides not matched to a gene: 10. CDR3 length equals 14 residues. The CDR3 is CASSLRLAGEDQFF. In nucleotides, the CDR3 is TGTGCCAGCAGCCTCCGACTAGCGGGAGAAGACCAGTTCTTC.

The V call is TRBV18, the J call TRBJ1-1, with a weak D call TRBD1 (5 bases). Germline loops: CDR1 KGHSH, CDR2 LQKENI. The CDR3 totals 13 residues. With 3 bases removed from V and 8 bases from J, the gap between germline ends came to 13 bases. The CDR3 sequence: CASSPRDPAEAFF. The CDR3, as DNA: TGTGCCAGCTCACCCAGGGACCCAGCAGAAGCTTTCTTT.

The rearrangement uses TRBV11-3 and TRBJ2-5, with D unclear. The germline V gene encodes CDR1 SGHNT and CDR2 YENEEA. This CDR3 contains 13 residues. Trimming took 5 bases from V and 5 from J, leaving 12 bases between them. This CDR3 reads CASSPPGSETQYF. The CDR3 DNA sequence: TGTGCCAGCAGCCCCCCGGGTAGTGAGACCCAGTACTTC.

The CDR3 DNA reads TGTGCCTGGACAGCTAGCGGGCGGTACGAGCAGTACTTC. Translating it yields CAWTASGRYEQYF. This chain uses TRBV30 with TRBJ2-7; the match to TRBD2 covers 8 bases. CDR3 length equals 13 residues. CDR1 and CDR2 (germline): GTSNPN, SVGIG (reference sequence). Losses at the gene ends were 4 bases for V and 4 bases for J; bases not matched to a gene: 6.

The chain carries TRBV6-5 and TRBJ1-5, with 10 bases that match TRBD1. Germline loops: CDR1 MNHEY, CDR2 SVGAGI. Trimming at V came to 4 bases and at J to 6 bases, leaving 3 bases not matched to a gene. The CDR3 length is 14 residues. The DNA of the CDR3 is TGTGCCAGCAGTTCCCGGACAGGGGGTCAGCCCCAGCATTTT. Its translation is CASSSRTGGQPQHF.

This sequence joins TRBV19 and TRBJ1-2; D is unresolved. The CDR3 spans 11 residues. From germline, CDR1 is LNHDA and CDR2 SQIVND (reference sequence). Trimming stripped 8 bases from V and 7 bases from J, with 11 bases between. CDR3 residues: CASWVEIGYTF. The CDR3 nucleotides are TGTGCCAGTTGGGTGGAAATTGGCTACACCTTC. Complete variable domain (other parts from reference TRBV19 and TRBJ1-2): DGGITQSPKYLFRKEGQNVTLSCEQNLNHDAMYWYRQDPGQGLRLIYYSQIVNDFQKGDIAEGYSVSREKKESFPLTVTSAQKNPTAFYLCASWVEIGYTFGSGTRLTVV.

The chain has TRBV5-8 and TRBJ1-1, with D perhaps matching TRBD1 (6 bases). The CDR3 extends over 13 amino acids. V lost 2 bases and J 4 bases, leaving 9 bases between the germline ends. Germline CDR1 and CDR2: SGHTS and YDEGEE. The CDR3, as DNA: TGTGCCAGCAGCTTACAGGGACCCACTGAAGCTTTCTTT. This gives the protein CASSLQGPTEAFF.

The V gene is TRBV18, the J gene TRBJ1-3; D is unclear. Germline CDR1 reads KGHSH; CDR2 reads LQKENI. The CDR3 sequence is 17 residues long. V gave up 2 bases and J gave up 0 bases, with 14 bases separating them. The CDR3 sequence: CASSPKGQSNSGNTIYF. In nucleotides, the CDR3 is TGTGCCAGCTCACCAAAAGGGCAGTCAAACTCTGGAAACACCATATATTTT.

As regards this clone: This CDR3 is also generated by other DNA sequences in the sample. The chain uses TRBV9 and TRBJ2-7; D tentatively fits TRBD1 or TRBD2 (7 bases each). The V and J ends lost 0 bases and 7 bases respectively, with 14 bases between them. The CDR3 runs 14 residues. In germline, CDR1 is SGDLS, CDR2 YYNGEE. The CDR3 spells CASSVGQGGREQYF. CDR3 bases: TGTGCCAGCAGCGTAGGTCAGGGGGGGAGAGAGCAGTACTTC.

The chain couples TRBV6-5 to TRBJ1-1; D is perhaps TRBD1 (5 bases). The V gene's germline CDR1 is MNHEY and CDR2 SVGAGI. The CDR3 loop spans 14 amino acids. The germline V and J ends were trimmed by 5 bases and 0 bases, with 10 bases remaining between them. The CDR3: CASSGRVMNTEAFF. CDR3 DNA sequence: TGTGCCAGCAGTGGCAGGGTAATGAACACTGAAGCTTTCTTT.

This sequence joins TRBV30 and TRBJ2-2; 12 bases are shared with TRBD2. Germline CDR1 and CDR2: GTSNPN and SVGIG (reference sequence). Trimming removed 4 bases from V and 5 bases from J; junction bases left unmatched: 5. This CDR3 spans 15 amino acids. CDR3 residues: CAWKRLAGATGELFF. The CDR3 nucleotides read TGTGCCTGGAAGAGACTAGCGGGAGCTACCGGGGAGCTGTTTTTT.

The rearrangement links TRBV6-5 to TRBJ2-2; weak D call: TRBD1 (5 bases). The CDR3 has 12 residues. Germline assignment: CDR1 MNHEY and CDR2 SVGAGI. Trimming removed 6 bases at V and 8 bases at J, with 10 bases between. Here the CDR3 DNA reads TGTGCCAGCAGGACCCGGACAGGGGAGCTGTTTTTT. It translates to CASRTRTGELFF.

The J gene is TRBJ1-3, the V gene TRBV13, with D maybe TRBD1 (6 bases). Per the germline V gene, CDR1 is PRHDT and CDR2 is FYEKMQ (reference sequence). Trimming took 5 bases from V and 2 from J, leaving 10 bases between them. This CDR3 region has 14 residues. The CDR3 reads CASSQQGTGNTIYF. CDR3 bases: TGTGCCAGCAGCCAACAGGGTACTGGAAACACCATATATTTT.

In its sample, this clone was seen once. The V call is TRBV19, the J call TRBJ2-7; 10 positions match TRBD1. Germline CDR1 and CDR2: LNHDA and SQIVND (reference sequence). The CDR3 consists of 13 residues. V gave up 8 bases and J gave up 6 bases; unmatched junction bases: 7. CDR3 sequence: CASLGTGAVEQYF. The CDR3 DNA follows: TGTGCCAGTCTCGGGACAGGGGCTGTCGAGCAGTACTTC.

This chain connects TRBV14 to TRBJ1-2; D gene uncertain. CDR3 length: 13 residues. Trimming took 2 bases from V and 8 from J, leaving 12 bases between them. Per the germline V gene, CDR1 is SGHDN and CDR2 is FVKESK. In DNA form, the CDR3 reads TGTGCCAGCAGCCAAAAGATAGGGCAAGGCTACACCTTC. Translated, it gives CASSQKIGQGYTF. Variable domain in full (rest from reference TRBV14 and TRBJ1-2): EAGVTQFPSHSVIEKGQTVTLRCDPISGHDNLYWYRRVMGKEIKFLLHFVKESKQDESGMPNNRFLAERTGGTYSTLKVQPAELEDSGVYFCASSQKIGQGYTFGSGTRLTVV.

The chain carries TRBV28 and TRBJ2-7; D call uncertain. The CDR3 totals 13 residues. V was clipped by 8 bases and J by 2 bases, with 13 bases between them. Germline CDR1 is MDHEN and CDR2 is SYDVKM. The CDR3 DNA sequence: TGTGCCAGCTCTCAACAGCCTCCCTACGAGCAGTACTTC. Translation: CASSQQPPYEQYF.

This clone appeared once. V usage is TRBV4-2 and J usage is TRBJ2-3, with 15 bases that match TRBD2. The V gene's germline CDR1 is LGHNA and CDR2 YNFKEQ. The CDR3 totals 16 residues. After removal of 4 bases from V and 6 bases from J, the junction contained 5 bases not matched to a gene. DNA of the CDR3: TGTGCCAGCAGCCGGGGGACTAGCGGGGGGTCGGATACGCAGTATTTT. This translates into CASSRGTSGGSDTQYF.

The genes are TRBV18 and TRBJ2-3; 7 nucleotides agree with TRBD1. With V trimmed by 3 bases and J by 2 bases, 5 bases remained unmatched. Germline lookup yields CDR1 KGHSH and CDR2 LQKENI. This CDR3 comprises 15 residues. The CDR3 nucleotides are TGTGCCAGCTCACCTTCACAGGGGAACACAGATACGCAGTATTTT. Amino acid sequence: CASSPSQGNTDTQYF.